These T cell receptor beta chains were read from a single sample in a study of shared clonotypes between healthy human individuals. Some clones are missing from TCRdb's copy, which holds only in-frame ones; the method was immunoSEQ multiplex PCR. The table shows over 950,000 clones, with around 77% occurring only once. Source material: memory CD4+ T cells from PBMCs. The receptors come from a man aged 18-30 years in good health. Some clones in this sample may be carry-over from other donors' samples. CDR3s include the opening cysteine and the closing phenylalanine or tryptophan. The D gene is left open where the match is weak. Clone size appears in some rows only: once, few, many, or a class for an expanded clone.

j_call: TRBJ1-1
v_call: TRBV27
clone_size: .
d_call: TRBD1
cdr3_aa: CASSPNRGSLTEAFF
cdr3_nt: TGTGCCAGCAGCCCAAACAGGGGGAGCCTAACTGAAGCTTTCTTT

j_call: TRBJ1-1
v_call: TRBV6-5
clone_size: .
d_call: TRBD1
cdr3_aa: CASSRDRDGTEAFF
cdr3_nt: TGTGCCAGCAGCCGCGACAGGGATGGTACTGAAGCTTTCTTT

j_call: TRBJ1-2
v_call: TRBV11-2
clone_size: .
d_call: .
cdr3_aa: CASSRTPQGYGYTF
cdr3_nt: TGTGCCAGCAGCAGGACACCACAGGGCTATGGCTACACCTTC

j_call: TRBJ1-4
v_call: TRBV5-1
clone_size: .
d_call: TRBD1
cdr3_aa: CASSSGQGNEKLFF
cdr3_nt: TGCGCCAGCAGCTCCGGACAGGGGAATGAAAAACTGTTTTTT

j_call: TRBJ1-5
v_call: TRBV18
clone_size: few
d_call: .
cdr3_aa: CASSPDRHQPQHF
cdr3_nt: TGTGCCAGCTCACCAGACAGGCATCAGCCCCAGCATTTT

j_call: TRBJ2-3
v_call: TRBV27
clone_size: .
d_call: .
cdr3_aa: CASRRGGTRTDTQYF
cdr3_nt: TGTGCCAGCAGGAGGGGAGGCACCCGCACAGATACGCAGTATTTT

j_call: TRBJ1-1
v_call: TRBV27
clone_size: .
d_call: .
cdr3_aa: CASLITGFGTEAFF
cdr3_nt: TGTGCCAGCCTAATTACAGGGTTTGGCACTGAAGCTTTCTTT

j_call: TRBJ2-1
v_call: TRBV9
clone_size: .
d_call: .
cdr3_aa: CASSVDPYNEQFF
cdr3_nt: TGTGCCAGCAGCGTAGACCCCTACAATGAGCAGTTCTTC

j_call: TRBJ2-3
v_call: TRBV5-1
clone_size: .
d_call: .
cdr3_aa: CASSPSLGSDTQYF
cdr3_nt: TGCGCCAGCAGCCCGTCACTGGGTTCAGATACGCAGTATTTT

j_call: TRBJ2-5
v_call: TRBV19
clone_size: .
d_call: .
cdr3_aa: CASSITQGTETQYF
cdr3_nt: TGTGCCAGTAGTATCACTCAGGGGACGGAGACCCAGTACTTC

j_call: TRBJ2-3
v_call: TRBV6-5
clone_size: few
d_call: .
cdr3_aa: CASSYSSGSTDTQYF
cdr3_nt: TGTGCCAGCAGTTACTCGAGCGGGAGCACAGATACGCAGTATTTT

j_call: TRBJ2-5
v_call: TRBV18
clone_size: .
d_call: TRBD2
cdr3_aa: CASATSGRVWETQYF
cdr3_nt: TGTGCCAGCGCGACTAGCGGGAGGGTCTGGGAGACCCAGTACTTC

j_call: TRBJ1-2
v_call: TRBV6-5
clone_size: .
d_call: .
cdr3_aa: CASRQLGVYDYGYTF
cdr3_nt: TGTGCCAGCAGGCAATTAGGGGTTTATGACTATGGCTACACCTTC

j_call: TRBJ2-6
v_call: TRBV4-1
clone_size: .
d_call: .
cdr3_aa: CASSQVTMGSGANVLTF
cdr3_nt: TGCGCCAGCAGCCAAGTGACTATGGGCTCTGGGGCCAACGTCCTGACTTTC

j_call: TRBJ2-6
v_call: TRBV18
clone_size: .
d_call: .
cdr3_aa: CASSRGTPTTNVLTF
cdr3_nt: TGTGCCAGCTCACGGGGGACACCGACCACAAACGTCCTGACTTTC

j_call: TRBJ2-7
v_call: TRBV4-2
clone_size: many
d_call: TRBD1
cdr3_aa: CASSQGYGTEYEQYF
cdr3_nt: TGTGCCAGCAGCCAAGGGTACGGGACAGAGTACGAGCAGTACTTC

j_call: TRBJ2-5
v_call: TRBV10-3
clone_size: .
d_call: TRBD1
cdr3_aa: CATATGSGETQYF
cdr3_nt: TGTGCCACCGCGACAGGGTCGGGGGAGACCCAGTACTTC

j_call: TRBJ2-5
v_call: TRBV5-1
clone_size: .
d_call: .
cdr3_aa: CASNPIDRETQYF
cdr3_nt: TGCGCCAGCAATCCAATAGACAGGGAGACCCAGTACTTC

j_call: TRBJ2-3
v_call: TRBV7-2
clone_size: .
d_call: .
cdr3_aa: CASSLGRATDTQYF
cdr3_nt: TGTGCCAGCAGCTTAGGCAGGGCAACAGATACGCAGTATTTT

j_call: TRBJ2-2
v_call: TRBV6-1
clone_size: .
d_call: TRBD1
cdr3_aa: CASNRGGGELFF
cdr3_nt: TGTGCTAGCAACAGGGGCGGCGGGGAGCTGTTTTTT

j_call: TRBJ1-2
v_call: TRBV28
clone_size: few
d_call: .
cdr3_aa: CASSPSNKGGRGGYTF
cdr3_nt: TGTGCCAGCAGTCCTTCGAACAAGGGAGGACGGGGAGGCTACACCTTC

j_call: TRBJ1-2
v_call: TRBV7-3
clone_size: .
d_call: .
cdr3_aa: CASSLNGGDGYTF
cdr3_nt: TGTGCCAGCAGCTTGAACGGGGGAGATGGCTACACCTTC

j_call: TRBJ2-4
v_call: TRBV2
clone_size: .
d_call: TRBD1
cdr3_aa: CASSGDRGLAKNIQYF
cdr3_nt: TGTGCCAGCAGTGGGGACAGGGGGTTAGCCAAAAACATTCAGTACTTC

j_call: TRBJ1-5
v_call: TRBV5-8
clone_size: .
d_call: TRBD1
cdr3_aa: CASSSGTALGQPQHF
cdr3_nt: TGTGCCAGCAGCTCCGGGACAGCCTTAGGTCAGCCCCAGCATTTT

j_call: TRBJ1-1
v_call: TRBV27
clone_size: .
d_call: .
cdr3_aa: CASSPGQSRTEAFF
cdr3_nt: TGTGCCAGCAGTCCCGGACAGTCCAGGACTGAAGCTTTCTTT

j_call: TRBJ1-1
v_call: TRBV5-1
clone_size: .
d_call: .
cdr3_aa: CASSSPGLAEAFF
cdr3_nt: TGCGCCAGCAGCTCCCCGGGGCTGGCTGAAGCTTTCTTT

j_call: TRBJ1-5
v_call: TRBV4-1
clone_size: .
d_call: .
cdr3_aa: CASSQAGGLQPQHF
cdr3_nt: TGCGCCAGCAGCCAAGCGGGGGGGCTTCAGCCCCAGCATTTT

j_call: TRBJ1-4
v_call: TRBV19
clone_size: .
d_call: TRBD1
cdr3_aa: CASSSQGAGEKLFF
cdr3_nt: TGTGCCAGTAGTAGTCAGGGGGCCGGCGAAAAACTGTTTTTT

j_call: TRBJ1-1
v_call: TRBV5-1
clone_size: .
d_call: .
cdr3_aa: CASSSWGSDTEAFF
cdr3_nt: TGCGCCAGCAGCAGCTGGGGTTCCGACACTGAAGCTTTCTTT

j_call: TRBJ2-7
v_call: TRBV6-6
clone_size: .
d_call: TRBD1
cdr3_aa: CASGTGVYEQYF
cdr3_nt: TGTGCCAGCGGCACAGGGGTTTACGAGCAGTACTTC

j_call: TRBJ2-3
v_call: TRBV5-1
clone_size: .
d_call: .
cdr3_aa: CASSWGGQRNTQYF
cdr3_nt: TGCGCCAGCAGTTGGGGAGGCCAAAGGAATACGCAGTATTTT

j_call: TRBJ2-2
v_call: TRBV2
clone_size: once
d_call: .
cdr3_aa: CASSVSGTGELFF
cdr3_nt: TGTGCCAGCAGTGTCTCGGGCACCGGGGAGCTGTTTTTT

j_call: TRBJ2-2
v_call: TRBV28
clone_size: .
d_call: .
cdr3_aa: CASSFTADTGELFF
cdr3_nt: TGTGCCAGCAGTTTCACAGCGGACACCGGGGAGCTGTTTTTT

j_call: TRBJ1-1
v_call: TRBV5-1
clone_size: .
d_call: .
cdr3_aa: CASSLELNTEAFF
cdr3_nt: TGCGCCAGCAGCTTGGAATTGAACACTGAAGCTTTCTTT

j_call: TRBJ2-1
v_call: TRBV13
clone_size: .
d_call: TRBD1
cdr3_aa: CASSLGPLRQGSYNEQFF
cdr3_nt: TGTGCCAGCAGCTTAGGACCTCTCAGACAGGGCTCCTACAATGAGCAGTTCTTC

j_call: TRBJ2-7
v_call: TRBV4-2
clone_size: .
d_call: .
cdr3_aa: CASSQEGTNYEQYF
cdr3_nt: TGTGCCAGCAGCCAAGAGGGGACCAACTACGAGCAGTACTTC

j_call: TRBJ2-1
v_call: TRBV9
clone_size: .
d_call: TRBD2
cdr3_aa: CASSPGTSWLQFF
cdr3_nt: TGTGCCAGCAGCCCCGGGACTAGCTGGTTACAGTTCTTC

j_call: TRBJ2-7
v_call: TRBV5-1
clone_size: once
d_call: TRBD2
cdr3_aa: CASSLPSGWTYEQYF
cdr3_nt: TGCGCCAGCAGTCTCCCTAGCGGGTGGACCTACGAGCAGTACTTC

j_call: TRBJ1-2
v_call: TRBV6-5
clone_size: .
d_call: TRBD1
cdr3_aa: CASSQTGQDYGYTF
cdr3_nt: TGTGCCAGCAGCCAAACGGGACAGGACTATGGCTACACCTTC

j_call: TRBJ2-3
v_call: TRBV2
clone_size: .
d_call: TRBD2
cdr3_aa: CASRGLAGGGDTQYF
cdr3_nt: TGTGCCAGCAGGGGACTAGCGGGAGGCGGAGATACGCAGTATTTT

j_call: TRBJ2-1
v_call: TRBV10-3
clone_size: .
d_call: .
cdr3_aa: CAISGAGSYNEQFF
cdr3_nt: TGTGCCATCAGTGGAGCGGGTTCCTACAATGAGCAGTTCTTC

j_call: TRBJ2-4
v_call: TRBV6-6
clone_size: .
d_call: .
cdr3_aa: CASLREGAVNIQYF
cdr3_nt: TGTGCCAGCCTTCGGGAGGGGGCGGTAAACATTCAGTACTTC

j_call: TRBJ2-3
v_call: TRBV9
clone_size: .
d_call: TRBD2
cdr3_aa: CASSVGAASGRTDTQYF
cdr3_nt: TGTGCCAGCAGCGTAGGGGCCGCTAGCGGACGCACAGATACGCAGTATTTT

j_call: TRBJ2-7
v_call: TRBV5-1
clone_size: .
d_call: .
cdr3_aa: CASSSGFGMNEQYF
cdr3_nt: TGCGCCAGCAGCTCGGGTTTCGGGATGAACGAGCAGTACTTC

j_call: TRBJ1-3
v_call: TRBV7-2
clone_size: .
d_call: TRBD1
cdr3_aa: CASSSRDSATGGTIYF
cdr3_nt: TGTGCCAGCAGCTCCCGGGACAGCGCGACGGGAGGCACCATATATTTT

j_call: TRBJ1-1
v_call: TRBV6-4
clone_size: .
d_call: .
cdr3_aa: CASSVRVGTEAFF
cdr3_nt: TGTGCCAGCAGTGTAAGGGTGGGGACTGAAGCTTTCTTT

j_call: TRBJ1-4
v_call: TRBV2
clone_size: .
d_call: TRBD1
cdr3_aa: CASRERGREKLFF
cdr3_nt: TGTGCCAGCAGGGAAAGGGGGCGAGAAAAACTGTTTTTT

j_call: TRBJ2-2
v_call: TRBV5-1
clone_size: .
d_call: .
cdr3_aa: CASSLAGGKGGELFF
cdr3_nt: TGCGCCAGCAGCTTGGCCGGAGGGAAGGGCGGGGAGCTGTTTTTT

j_call: TRBJ2-1
v_call: TRBV6-4
clone_size: once
d_call: TRBD2
cdr3_aa: CASSVGLAGVNEQFF
cdr3_nt: TGTGCCAGCAGTGTCGGACTAGCGGGAGTTAATGAGCAGTTCTTC

j_call: TRBJ2-7
v_call: TRBV4-3
clone_size: .
d_call: .
cdr3_aa: CASSQDLVSYEQYF
cdr3_nt: TGCGCCAGCAGCCAAGACTTGGTTTCTTACGAGCAGTACTTC

j_call: TRBJ1-1
v_call: TRBV30
clone_size: few
d_call: .
cdr3_aa: CAWRRQGPEAFF
cdr3_nt: TGTGCCTGGAGAAGGCAGGGCCCTGAAGCTTTCTTT

j_call: TRBJ2-1
v_call: TRBV19
clone_size: .
d_call: TRBD1
cdr3_aa: CASTADRASYNEQFF
cdr3_nt: TGTGCCAGTACCGCGGACAGGGCATCCTACAATGAGCAGTTCTTC

j_call: TRBJ1-2
v_call: TRBV2
clone_size: .
d_call: .
cdr3_aa: CASSAGGAPWGYGYTF
cdr3_nt: TGTGCCAGCAGTGCGGGAGGAGCCCCCTGGGGCTATGGCTACACCTTC